The entry below describes one TCR beta chain. The CDR3 extends over 14 amino acids. V gave up 4 bases and J gave up 1 base, with 10 bases separating them. CDR1 and CDR2 from the germline V gene are MNHEY and SMNVEV (reference sequence). The table came from immunoSEQ multiplex PCR; TCRdb's copy has only in-frame clones and leaves some out. The profile covers around 200,000 clones, with roughly four fifths appearing a single time and under 8.5% taken by the ten largest. These data come from a study of blood T cell repertoires in COVID-19. About the study: Material from acute and convalescent COVID-19 was sourced from the United States, Italy and Spain.

The sequence came from a human donor in a cohort sampled during active COVID-19. V and J are TRBV27 and TRBJ1-2; D possibly corresponds to TRBD1 (5 bases). Sequencing used peripheral blood. The CDR3 reads CASSSQTDNYGYTF. DNA of the CDR3: TGTGCCAGCAGTTCCCAGACAGATAACTATGGCTACACCTTC.